One sample yielded the 2 T cell receptor beta chains listed below, sequenced in a study of blood T cells in healthy people across ages. A second PCR of roughly 7 to 11 cycles used a sample-barcoded 5' primer and a J-beta primer mix. TCRdb passed the 5' RACE reads through MiXCR, listing each CDR3 protein once. The data contain fewer than 700,000 distinct CDR3 sequences, around 41% of them singletons. Sequenced sample: blood. The receptors derive from an elderly man in good health.

With respect to this clonotype: This clone may be a read error of a much larger clone one base away. The rearrangement uses TRBV29-1 and TRBJ2-3; TRBD2 is a possible D gene (6 bases). Between the trimmed V and J ends, which lost 7 bases and 4 bases, there was a span of 21 bases. The germline gives CDR1 SQVTM, CDR2 ANQGSEA. This CDR3 is built from 15 residues. This chain's CDR3 is CSATVGRGSADTQYF. CDR3 DNA sequence: TGCAGCGCGACAGTCGGACGGGGGAGCGCAGATACGCAGTATTTT.

The V and J genes are TRBV27 and TRBJ2-6; a possible D gene is TRBD1 (7 bases). V lost 6 bases, J lost 0 bases, and 15 bases lay in between. Germline CDR1 is MNHEY and CDR2 is SMNVEV (reference sequence). CDR3 length: 17 amino acids. CDR3 sequence reads: CASRLQGRSSGANVLTF. The CDR3 nucleotides are TGTGCCAGCAGATTACAGGGGAGGAGCTCTGGGGCCAACGTCCTGACTTTC.